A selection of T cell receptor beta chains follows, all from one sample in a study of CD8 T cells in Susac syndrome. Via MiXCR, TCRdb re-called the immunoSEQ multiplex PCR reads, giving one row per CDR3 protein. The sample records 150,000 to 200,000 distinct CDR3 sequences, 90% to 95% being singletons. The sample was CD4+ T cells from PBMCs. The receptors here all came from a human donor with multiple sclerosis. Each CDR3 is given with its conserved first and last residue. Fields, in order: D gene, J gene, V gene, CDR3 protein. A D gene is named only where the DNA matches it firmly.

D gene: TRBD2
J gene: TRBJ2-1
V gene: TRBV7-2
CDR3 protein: CASSPRTPSGGEPFF

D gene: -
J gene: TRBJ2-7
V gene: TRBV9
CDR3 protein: CASSVGDGPYEQYF

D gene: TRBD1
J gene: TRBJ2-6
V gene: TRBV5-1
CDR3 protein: CASSSPRGLGANVLTF

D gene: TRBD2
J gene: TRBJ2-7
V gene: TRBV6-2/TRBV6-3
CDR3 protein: CASGAGGASYEQYF

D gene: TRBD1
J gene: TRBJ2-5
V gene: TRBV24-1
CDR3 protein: CATSDATGGRGRQYF

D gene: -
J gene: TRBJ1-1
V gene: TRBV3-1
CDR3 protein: CASSRREAEAFF

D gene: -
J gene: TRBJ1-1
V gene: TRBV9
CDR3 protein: CASSVGPRSPDEAFF

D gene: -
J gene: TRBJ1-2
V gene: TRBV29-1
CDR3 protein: CSVEWSNYGYTF

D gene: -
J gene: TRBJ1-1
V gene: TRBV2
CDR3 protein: CASHRDQRNKAFF

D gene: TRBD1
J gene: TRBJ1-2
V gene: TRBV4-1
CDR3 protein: CASSQEGQGRGYTF

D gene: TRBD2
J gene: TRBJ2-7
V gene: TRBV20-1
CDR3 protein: CSARGREELEQYF

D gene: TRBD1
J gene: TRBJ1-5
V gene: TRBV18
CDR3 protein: CASSPPGTGLGQPQHF

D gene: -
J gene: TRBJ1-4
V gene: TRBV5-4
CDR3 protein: CASSLDGEKLFF

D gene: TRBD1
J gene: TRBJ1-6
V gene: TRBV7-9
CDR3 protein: CASSLGQGVRNSPLHF

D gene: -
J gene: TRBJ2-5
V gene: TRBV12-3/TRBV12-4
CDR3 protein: CASSSLWGQTQYF

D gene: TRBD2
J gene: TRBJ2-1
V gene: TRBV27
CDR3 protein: CASSLVAGGILNEQFF

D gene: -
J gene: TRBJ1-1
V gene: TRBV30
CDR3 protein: CACSANTEAFF

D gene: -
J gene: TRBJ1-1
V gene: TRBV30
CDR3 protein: CAWKKNGVTEAFF

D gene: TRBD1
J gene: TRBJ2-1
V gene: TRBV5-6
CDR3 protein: CASRLVPGQPQFF

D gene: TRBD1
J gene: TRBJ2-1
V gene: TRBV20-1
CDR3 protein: CSGRGGQGINEQFF

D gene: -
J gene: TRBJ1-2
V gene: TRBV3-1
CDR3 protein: CASSQETGGPANYGYTF

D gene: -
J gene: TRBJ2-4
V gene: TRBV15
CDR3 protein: CATSRAREGLAKNIQYF

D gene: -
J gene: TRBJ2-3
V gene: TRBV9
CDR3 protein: CASSLSKDTQYF

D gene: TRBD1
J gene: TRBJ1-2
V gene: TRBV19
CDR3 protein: CASTFDRGDYGYTF

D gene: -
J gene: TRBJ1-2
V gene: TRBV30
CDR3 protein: CAWTARVQPKEGYTF

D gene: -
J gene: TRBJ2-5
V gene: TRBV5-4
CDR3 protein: CASSLPQETQYF

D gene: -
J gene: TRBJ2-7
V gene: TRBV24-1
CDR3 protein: CATSDPVTYEQYF

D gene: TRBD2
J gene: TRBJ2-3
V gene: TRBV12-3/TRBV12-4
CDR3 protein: CASSSGLAGIDTQYF

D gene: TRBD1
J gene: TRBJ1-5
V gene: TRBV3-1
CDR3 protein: CASSQTGGRQPQHF

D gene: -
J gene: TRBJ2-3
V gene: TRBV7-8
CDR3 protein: CASSLGWKGGDTQYF

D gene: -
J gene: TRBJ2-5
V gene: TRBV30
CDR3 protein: CAWSQGWTQYF

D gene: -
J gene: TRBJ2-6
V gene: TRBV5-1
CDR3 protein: CASSSEGIPNVLTF

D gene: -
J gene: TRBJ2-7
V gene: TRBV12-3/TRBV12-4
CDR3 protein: CASSRDPREQYF

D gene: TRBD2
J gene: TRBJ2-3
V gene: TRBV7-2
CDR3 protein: CASSPGLATDTQYF